The clone carrying this TCR beta chain came up once. Its antigen is still unknown. This entry belongs to a study of immune evolution from preneoplasia to lung adenocarcinoma. Study background: HLA loss of heterozygosity: roughly 7.5% AIS, about 15% MIA, over 25% ADC, none AAH.

Study-wide findings and caveats: KRAS-mutant nodules had the highest T cell clonality.

This CDR3 has 14 amino acids. Trimming cost V 7 bases and J 4 bases, with 13 bases left between them. The germline V gene has CDR1 LNHDA and CDR2 SQIVND (reference sequence). The repertoire was sequenced with immunoSEQ multiplex PCR; TCRdb's copy has only in-frame clones and lacks some. This table holds 8,000 or so clones, 70% to 85% found once. This clonotype was obtained from an older donor with lung adenocarcinoma. The chain is built from TRBV19 and TRBJ2-2; D not resolved. The sample comprised FFPE minimally invasive lung adenocarcinoma tissue. Here the CDR3 reads CASKVDDSTGELFF. The CDR3 coding sequence is TGTGCCAGTAAGGTAGACGACTCCACCGGGGAGCTGTTTTTT. Full variable domain (outside the CDR3, taken from reference TRBV19 and TRBJ2-2): DGGITQSPKYLFRKEGQNVTLSCEQNLNHDAMYWYRQDPGQGLRLIYYSQIVNDFQKGDIAEGYSVSREKKESFPLTVTSAQKNPTAFYLCASKVDDSTGELFFGEGSRLTVL.